Below are 8 T cell receptor beta chains sequenced from a single sample in a study of cytomegalovirus exposure and HLA in healthy donors. The study ran its PCR with 60 Vbeta and 13 Jbeta primers. Some clones are missing from TCRdb's copy, which holds only in-frame ones; the method was immunoSEQ multiplex PCR. The data hold around 130,000 clones, with less than 85% observed a single time. Sequenced material: PBMCs. The receptor set was obtained from a man aged 30-40 years in good health and CMV-seronegative.

Only one count was recorded for this clone. The rearrangement links TRBV9 to TRBJ1-5; D possibly corresponds to TRBD1 (5 bases). Germline lookup yields CDR1 SGDLS and CDR2 YYNGEE. Trimming shortened V by 3 bases and J by 4 bases, and 11 bases separated the two germline ends. The CDR3 has 14 amino acids. CDR3 in DNA: TGTGCCAGCAGCGAGGGGAACAGGAATCAGCCCCAGCATTTT. Translating gives CASSEGNRNQPQHF.

This clone showed up just once. The rearrangement uses TRBV9 and TRBJ1-5, with D possibly being TRBD1 (6 bases). This CDR3 is 14 amino acids long. Trimming cost V 4 bases and J 0 bases, with 8 bases left between them. Per germline, CDR1 SGDLS and CDR2 YYNGEE. The CDR3 DNA is TGTGCCAGCAGCCAGGGGTTTAGCAATCAGCCCCAGCATTTT. The encoded protein is CASSQGFSNQPQHF.

This clone appeared a few times. The J gene is TRBJ2-7, the V gene TRBV7-8; D is perhaps TRBD1 (6 bases). CDR1 is SGHVS, CDR2 FQNEAQ, per germline. The CDR3 runs to 13 residues. The germline V and J ends were trimmed by 4 bases and 5 bases, with 12 bases remaining between them. CDR3 coding DNA: TGTGCCAGCAGCTCCTCAGGGGTTGACGAGCAGTACTTC. Protein product: CASSSSGVDEQYF.

The chain employs TRBV6-5 and TRBJ1-2; D call uncertain. Trimming took off 6 bases at V and 5 bases at J, with 19 bases between the two ends. CDR1 is MNHEY, CDR2 SVGAGI, per germline. The CDR3 is 15 amino acids. The CDR3 nucleotides are TGTGCCAGCAGCAGACTGGCCTTCGGGGATTATGGCTACACCTTC. Its translation: CASSRLAFGDYGYTF.

The gene calls are TRBV28 and TRBJ1-5; TRBD1 agrees at 10 bases. Germline CDR1 reads MDHEN; CDR2 reads SYDVKM. The V gene end was trimmed by 6 bases and the J gene end by 5 bases; junction bases not matched to a gene: 7. The CDR3 is made up of 15 amino acids. The CDR3 here is CASRPPGQGYQPQHF. The CDR3 nucleotides are TGTGCCAGCAGACCGCCGGGACAGGGGTATCAGCCCCAGCATTTT.

The chain uses TRBV19 and TRBJ2-1, with D possibly being TRBD1 (6 bases). The CDR3 spans 17 residues. V lost 1 base and J 3 bases, leaving 16 bases between the germline ends. CDR1 and CDR2 (germline): LNHDA, SQIVND (reference sequence). The CDR3 reads CASSIVRTARGYNEQFF. CDR3 coding DNA: TGTGCCAGTAGTATAGTTAGGACAGCCAGAGGCTACAATGAGCAGTTCTTC. Combining the CDR3 with reference TRBV19 and TRBJ2-1 gives the whole variable domain DGGITQSPKYLFRKEGQNVTLSCEQNLNHDAMYWYRQDPGQGLRLIYYSQIVNDFQKGDIAEGYSVSREKKESFPLTVTSAQKNPTAFYLCASSIVRTARGYNEQFFGPGTRLTVL.

In its sample, this clone was seen once. The chain is built from TRBV15 and TRBJ2-3; 8 nucleotides line up with TRBD2. The CDR3 extends over 11 amino acids. In germline, CDR1 is LNHNV, CDR2 YYDKDF (reference sequence). J gave up 14 bases and V 8 bases, and 9 bases lay outside the gene matches. The CDR3 nucleotides read TGTGCCACCCGGGAGGGGCCGTCCTCGTATTTT. Translation gives CATREGPSSYF.

This clone was counted a few times. V gene TRBV7-2 combines with J gene TRBJ1-1; D gene ambiguous. Germline V gives CDR1 SGHTA, CDR2 FQGNSA. Trimming removed 5 bases from V and 3 bases from J, with 19 bases in between. This CDR3 spans 16 amino acids. The CDR3 loop reads CASSLRSGRLDTEAFF. The CDR3 nucleotides read TGTGCCAGCAGCCTTCGGAGCGGTCGGTTAGACACTGAAGCTTTCTTT.